This entry features one T cell receptor beta chain sequence. The germline V and J ends were trimmed by 5 bases and 6 bases, with 10 bases remaining between them. Germline assignment: CDR1 GTSNPN and CDR2 SVGIG (reference sequence). CDR3 length: 12 residues. The sample belongs to a study of blood T cell repertoires in COVID-19. Study background: Sources were T cells, B-cell-depleted T cells, or PBMCs; the material itself was cDNA or gDNA.

Authors' processing steps: Estimation of nucleated cell counts was performed using reference gene primer amplification. Method: immunoSEQ multiplex PCR; TCRdb's copy keeps in-frame clones and lacks some. V, J and clone size are those of that table, while D and trimming were read from the DNA. The profile covers tens of thousands of clones, with under 85% appearing a single time and about 7.7% taken by the ten largest. This sequence was found in a man aged 55 to 70 with active COVID-19. The sample taken for sequencing was peripheral blood. This chain joins TRBV30 and TRBJ2-2; tentatively, D is TRBD1 (5 bases). The CDR3 region has the DNA TGTGCCTGGGGATGGGGCGCCGGGGAGCTGTTTTTT. Its translation: CAWGWGAGELFF.